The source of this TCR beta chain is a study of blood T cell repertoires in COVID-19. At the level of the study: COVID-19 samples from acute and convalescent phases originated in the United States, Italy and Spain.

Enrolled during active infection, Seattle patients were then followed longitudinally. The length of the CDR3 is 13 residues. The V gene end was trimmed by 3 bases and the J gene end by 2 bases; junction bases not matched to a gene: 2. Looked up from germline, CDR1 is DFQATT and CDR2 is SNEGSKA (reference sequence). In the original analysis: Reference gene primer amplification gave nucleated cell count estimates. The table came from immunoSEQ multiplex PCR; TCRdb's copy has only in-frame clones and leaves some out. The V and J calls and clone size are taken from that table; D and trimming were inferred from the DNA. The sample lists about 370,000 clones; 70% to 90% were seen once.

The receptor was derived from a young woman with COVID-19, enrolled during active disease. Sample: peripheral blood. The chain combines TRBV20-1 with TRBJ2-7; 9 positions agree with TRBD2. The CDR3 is CSASGGGAYEQYF. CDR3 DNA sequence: TGCAGTGCTAGTGGCGGGGGGGCCTACGAGCAGTACTTC.